A selection of T cell receptor beta chains follows, all from one sample in a study of shared clonotypes between healthy human individuals. Generated by immunoSEQ multiplex PCR, the TCRdb table keeps only in-frame clones and is missing some. The sample has roughly 1,100,000 clones; about 70% are singletons. Sequencing was carried out using memory CD4+ T cells sorted from blood. These receptors were collected from a man aged 18 to 30 in good health. Both conserved end residues are part of each CDR3. Fields, in order: CDR3 length, V gene, CDR3 protein.

cdr3_length: 13; v_call: TRBV2; cdr3_aa: CASSERTGPPQHF
cdr3_length: 14; v_call: TRBV6-5; cdr3_aa: CASSYLDRNSPLHF
cdr3_length: 13; v_call: TRBV29-1; cdr3_aa: CSVVASSGNTIYF
cdr3_length: 14; v_call: TRBV27; cdr3_aa: CASRGQGSNTEAFF
cdr3_length: 13; v_call: TRBV6-6; cdr3_aa: CASSYTNSYEQYF
cdr3_length: 15; v_call: TRBV6-6; cdr3_aa: CASSYPGTSSSMGFF
cdr3_length: 14; v_call: TRBV5-1; cdr3_aa: CASSSSGESYEQYF
cdr3_length: 14; v_call: TRBV7-9; cdr3_aa: CASSLGRVAGELFF
cdr3_length: 13; v_call: TRBV7-9; cdr3_aa: CASTTGMNTEAFF
cdr3_length: 13; v_call: TRBV15; cdr3_aa: CATSSTSGNTIYF
cdr3_length: 15; v_call: TRBV7-2; cdr3_aa: CASSRGGGLNTEAFF
cdr3_length: 14; v_call: TRBV10-3; cdr3_aa: CAISGKVRGTEAFF
cdr3_length: 16; v_call: TRBV7-9; cdr3_aa: CASSSEDRAYGNTIYF
cdr3_length: 11; v_call: TRBV11-2; cdr3_aa: CASSYSEEQYF
cdr3_length: 17; v_call: TRBV11-2; cdr3_aa: CASSLLRGQGTNEKLFF
cdr3_length: 15; v_call: TRBV7-8; cdr3_aa: CASSTQASSKETQYF
cdr3_length: 14; v_call: TRBV5-4; cdr3_aa: CASSAAGGQETQYF
cdr3_length: 16; v_call: TRBV5-8; cdr3_aa: CASSLDGQGASHEQFF
cdr3_length: 16; v_call: TRBV4-1; cdr3_aa: CASSLGTGTNTGELFF
cdr3_length: 12; v_call: TRBV7-9; cdr3_aa: CASGGRSYEQYF
cdr3_length: 14; v_call: TRBV19; cdr3_aa: CASREEDGDAEAFF
cdr3_length: 16; v_call: TRBV19; cdr3_aa: CASSATSGRASYEQYF
cdr3_length: 14; v_call: TRBV6-6; cdr3_aa: CASSYSSGTVEAFF
cdr3_length: 14; v_call: TRBV5-1; cdr3_aa: CASRMSGDSYEQYF
cdr3_length: 20; v_call: TRBV4-1; cdr3_aa: CASSHTPGTSGGHLTDTQYF
cdr3_length: 16; v_call: TRBV9; cdr3_aa: CASSVGAVPSGNTIYF
cdr3_length: 14; v_call: TRBV2; cdr3_aa: CASREGVGNQPQHF
cdr3_length: 15; v_call: TRBV7-2; cdr3_aa: CASSATYFWREKQFF
cdr3_length: 16; v_call: TRBV19; cdr3_aa: CASSPQTVVTKNIQYF
cdr3_length: 13; v_call: TRBV5-1; cdr3_aa: CASTVGSQETQYF
cdr3_length: 13; v_call: TRBV10-3; cdr3_aa: CAIGSPPDQPQHF
cdr3_length: 13; v_call: TRBV7-9; cdr3_aa: CASSGTGPYGYTF
cdr3_length: 13; v_call: TRBV27; cdr3_aa: CASSPNSGYGYTF
cdr3_length: 16; v_call: TRBV10-3; cdr3_aa: CAISESGGGRTDTQYF
cdr3_length: 21; v_call: TRBV4-2; cdr3_aa: CASSQDIGTSGRHTNTGELFF
cdr3_length: 14; v_call: TRBV12-5; cdr3_aa: CASGRGGGTDTQYF